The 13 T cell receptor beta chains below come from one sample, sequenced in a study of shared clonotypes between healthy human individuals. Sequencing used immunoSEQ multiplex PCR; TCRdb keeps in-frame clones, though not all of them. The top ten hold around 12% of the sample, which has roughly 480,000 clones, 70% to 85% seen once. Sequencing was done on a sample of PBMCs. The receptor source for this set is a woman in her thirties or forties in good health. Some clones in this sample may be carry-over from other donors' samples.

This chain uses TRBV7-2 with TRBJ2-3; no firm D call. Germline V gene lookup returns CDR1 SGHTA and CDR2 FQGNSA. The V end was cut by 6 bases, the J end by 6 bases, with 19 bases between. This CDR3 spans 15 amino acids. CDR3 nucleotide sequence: TGTGCCAGCAGTTCCCTTGGCAATTGGGGTGATACGCAGTATTTT. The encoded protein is CASSSLGNWGDTQYF. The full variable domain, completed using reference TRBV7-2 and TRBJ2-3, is GAGVSQSPSNKVTEKGKDVELRCDPISGHTALYWYRQSLGQGLEFLIYFQGNSAPDKSGLPSDRFSAERTGGSVSTLTIQRTQQEDSAVYLCASSSLGNWGDTQYFGPGTRLTVL.

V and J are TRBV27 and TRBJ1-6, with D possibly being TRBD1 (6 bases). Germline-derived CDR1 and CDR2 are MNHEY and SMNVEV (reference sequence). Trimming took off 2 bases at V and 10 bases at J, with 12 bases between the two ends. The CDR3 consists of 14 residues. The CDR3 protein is CASSLVQGGSPLHF. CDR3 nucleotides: TGTGCCAGCAGTTTAGTACAGGGCGGATCACCCCTCCACTTT.

The CDR3 loop reads CASSEAGTGAPQHF. CDR3 nucleotide sequence: TGTGCCAGCAGTGAAGCGGGGACAGGGGCGCCCCAGCATTTT. This chain connects TRBV2 to TRBJ1-5; TRBD1 aligns across 10 bases. V trimming: 0 bases; J trimming: 9 bases; junction bases outside the gene matches: 2. The V gene's germline CDR1 is SNHLY and CDR2 FYNNEI. The CDR3 extends over 14 amino acids.

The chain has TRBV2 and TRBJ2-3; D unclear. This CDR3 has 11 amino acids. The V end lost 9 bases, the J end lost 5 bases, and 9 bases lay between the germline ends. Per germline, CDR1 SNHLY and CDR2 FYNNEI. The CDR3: CASIQRDTQYF. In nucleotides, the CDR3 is TGTGCCAGTATACAGCGAGATACGCAGTATTTT.

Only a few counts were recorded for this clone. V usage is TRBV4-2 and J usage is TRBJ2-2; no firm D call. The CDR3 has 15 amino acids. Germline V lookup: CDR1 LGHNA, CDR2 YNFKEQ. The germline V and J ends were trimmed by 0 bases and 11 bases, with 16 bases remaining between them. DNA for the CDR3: TGTGCCAGCAGCCAAGATCGCCGGATACCCCGTGAGCTGTTTTTT. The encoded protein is CASSQDRRIPRELFF.

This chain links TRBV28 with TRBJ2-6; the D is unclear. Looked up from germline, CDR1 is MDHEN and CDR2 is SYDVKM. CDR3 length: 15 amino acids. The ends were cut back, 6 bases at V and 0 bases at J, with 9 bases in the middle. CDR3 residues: CASRKGNSGANVLTF. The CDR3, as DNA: TGTGCCAGCAGAAAAGGGAACTCTGGGGCCAACGTCCTGACTTTC.

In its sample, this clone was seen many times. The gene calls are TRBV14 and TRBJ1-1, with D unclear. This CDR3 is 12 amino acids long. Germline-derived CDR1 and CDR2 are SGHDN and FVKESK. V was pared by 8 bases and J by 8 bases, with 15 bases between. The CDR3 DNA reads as TGTGCCAGCGGAGCGATAGCGGCAGAAGCTTTCTTT. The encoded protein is CASGAIAAEAFF.

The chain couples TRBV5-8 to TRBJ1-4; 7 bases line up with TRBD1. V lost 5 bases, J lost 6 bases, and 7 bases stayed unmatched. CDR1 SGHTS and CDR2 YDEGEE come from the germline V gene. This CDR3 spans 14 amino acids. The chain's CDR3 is CASSFRQGDEKLFF. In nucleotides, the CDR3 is TGTGCCAGCAGTTTTCGACAGGGAGATGAAAAACTGTTTTTT. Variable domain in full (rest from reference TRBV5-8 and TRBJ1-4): EAGVTQSPTHLIKTRGQQATLRCSPISGHTSVYWYQQALGLGLQFLLWYDEGEERNRGNFPPRFSGRQFPNYSSELNVNALELEDSALYLCASSFRQGDEKLFFGSGTQLSVL.

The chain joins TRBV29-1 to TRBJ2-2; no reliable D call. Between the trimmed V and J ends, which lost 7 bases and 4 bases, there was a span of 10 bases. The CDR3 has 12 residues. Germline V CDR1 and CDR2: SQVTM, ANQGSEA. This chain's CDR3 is CSGGRATGELFF. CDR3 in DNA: TGCAGCGGCGGTAGGGCCACCGGGGAGCTGTTTTTT.

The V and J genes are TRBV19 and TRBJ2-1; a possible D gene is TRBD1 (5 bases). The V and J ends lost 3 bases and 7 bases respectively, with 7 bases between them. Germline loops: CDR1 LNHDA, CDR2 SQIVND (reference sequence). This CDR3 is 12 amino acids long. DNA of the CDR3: TGTGCCAGTAGTATGGGGCTAAATGAGCAGTTCTTC. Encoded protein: CASSMGLNEQFF.

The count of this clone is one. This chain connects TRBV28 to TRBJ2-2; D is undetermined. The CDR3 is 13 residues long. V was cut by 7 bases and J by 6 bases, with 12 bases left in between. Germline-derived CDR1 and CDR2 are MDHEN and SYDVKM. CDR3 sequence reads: CASTTLGSGELFF. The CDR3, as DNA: TGTGCCAGCACCACACTGGGGTCCGGGGAGCTGTTTTTT.

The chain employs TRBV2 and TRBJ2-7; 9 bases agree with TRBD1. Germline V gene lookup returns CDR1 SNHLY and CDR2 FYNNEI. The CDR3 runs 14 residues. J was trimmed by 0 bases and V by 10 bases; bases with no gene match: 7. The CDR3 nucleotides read TGTGCCACGGATCGGGGACAGGGCTCCTACGAGCAGTACTTC. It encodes CATDRGQGSYEQYF. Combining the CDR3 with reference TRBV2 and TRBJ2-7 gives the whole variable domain EPEVTQTPSHQVTQMGQEVILRCVPISNHLYFYWYRQILGQKVEFLVSFYNNEISEKSEIFDDQFSVERPDGSNFTLKIRSTKLEDSAMYFCATDRGQGSYEQYFGPGTRLTVT.

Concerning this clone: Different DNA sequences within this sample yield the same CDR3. In DNA, the CDR3 is TGTGCCTGGAGTGTCGGGGGACAAGAGACCCAGTACTTC. Its translation is CAWSVGGQETQYF. The chain uses TRBV30 and TRBJ2-5; perhaps TRBD2 as D (6 bases). The CDR3 consists of 13 residues. V lost 0 bases, J lost 2 bases, and 7 bases lay in between. Germline V gives CDR1 GTSNPN, CDR2 SVGIG (reference sequence).